This T cell receptor beta chain stems from a study of cytomegalovirus exposure and HLA in healthy donors. Findings and limits, study-wide: Per a prior analysis, the majority of TCR beta V segments were productive roughly 90% or roughly 30% of the time. What a later analysis showed was that several of the most significant clusters appeared linked to common viral pathogens. Another analysis was done later, and it associated around 15,000 TCR beta sequences with HLA alleles at 0.05 false discovery rate. Later work found that TCR association rates differed between HLA loci; DRB1 had the most and HLA-C the fewest.

This CDR3 is 12 amino acids long. Looked up from germline, CDR1 is SGHTS and CDR2 is YDEGEE. V lost 3 bases and J lost 16; bases outside the gene matches: 7. As for this clone: Its antigen is not known.

This PCR relied on a set of 60 Vbeta primers and 13 Jbeta primers. Produced via immunoSEQ multiplex PCR; TCRdb's table is partial and in-frame only. The sample includes about 140,000 clones, about 84% of them seen just once. The chain is built from TRBV5-8 and TRBJ1-6; TRBD1 matches at 7 bases. The sample taken for sequencing was PBMCs. The clonotype was recovered from a man aged 45 to 65 in good health and CMV-seronegative. The CDR3: CASSSRQGVLHF. In DNA form, the CDR3 reads TGTGCCAGCAGCTCGCGACAGGGCGTGCTCCACTTT. The full variable domain, with the rest looked up from reference TRBV5-8 and TRBJ1-6, is EAGVTQSPTHLIKTRGQQATLRCSPISGHTSVYWYQQALGLGLQFLLWYDEGEERNRGNFPPRFSGRQFPNYSSELNVNALELEDSALYLCASSSRQGVLHFGNGTRLTVT.